This record looks at one T cell receptor beta chain sequence and its context. Only in-frame clones appear in the TCRdb table, and some are missing; sequencing was by immunoSEQ multiplex PCR. The repertoire includes around 56,000 clones, 89% of them detected once, and 15% to 25% sits in the top ten. The data were obtained in a study of blood T cell repertoires in COVID-19. Across the study: Acute-phase and convalescent COVID-19 samples originated in the United States, Italy and Spain. Sample material is recorded as cDNA or gDNA derived from T cells, B-cell-depleted T cells, or PBMCs.

The CDR3 is 14 amino acids. V lost 4 bases and J lost 0; bases outside the gene matches: 3. The germline V gene encodes CDR1 LGHDT and CDR2 YNNKEL (reference sequence). The chain is built from TRBV3-1 (or the pseudogene TRBV3-2) and TRBJ2-7; TRBD1 agrees at 7 bases. Sequencing used peripheral blood. This receptor was taken from a human donor in a cohort sampled during active COVID-19. The CDR3 protein is CASSPGQYSYEQYF. The CDR3 region has the DNA TGTGCCAGCAGCCCGGGACAGTACTCCTACGAGCAGTACTTC.